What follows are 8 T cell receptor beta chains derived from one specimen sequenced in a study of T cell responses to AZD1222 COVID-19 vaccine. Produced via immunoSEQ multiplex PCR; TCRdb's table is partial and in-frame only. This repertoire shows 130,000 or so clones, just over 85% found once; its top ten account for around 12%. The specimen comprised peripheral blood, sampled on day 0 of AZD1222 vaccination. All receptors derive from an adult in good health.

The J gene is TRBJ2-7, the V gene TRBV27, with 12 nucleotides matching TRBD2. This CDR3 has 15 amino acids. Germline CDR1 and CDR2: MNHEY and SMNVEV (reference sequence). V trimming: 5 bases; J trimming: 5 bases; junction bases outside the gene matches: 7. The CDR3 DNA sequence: TGTGCCAGCAGTATTCTAGCGGGAGGGCGGAACGAGCAGTACTTC. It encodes CASSILAGGRNEQYF.

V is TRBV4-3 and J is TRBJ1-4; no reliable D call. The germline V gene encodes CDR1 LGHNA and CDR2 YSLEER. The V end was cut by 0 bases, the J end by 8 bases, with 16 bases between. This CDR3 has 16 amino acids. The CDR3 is CASSQDVEVFGEKLFF. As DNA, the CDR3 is TGCGCCAGCAGCCAAGATGTGGAGGTGTTTGGAGAAAAACTGTTTTTT.

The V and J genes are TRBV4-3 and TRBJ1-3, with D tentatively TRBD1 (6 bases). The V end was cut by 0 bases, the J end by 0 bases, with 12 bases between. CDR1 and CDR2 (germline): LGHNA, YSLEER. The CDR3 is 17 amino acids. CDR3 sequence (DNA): TGCGCCAGCAGCCAAGATCTACAGGGCTACTCTGGAAACACCATATATTTT. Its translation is CASSQDLQGYSGNTIYF.

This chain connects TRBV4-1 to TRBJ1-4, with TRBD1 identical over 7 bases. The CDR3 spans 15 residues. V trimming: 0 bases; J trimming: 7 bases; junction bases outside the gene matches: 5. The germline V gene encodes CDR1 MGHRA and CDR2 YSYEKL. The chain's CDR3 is CASSQDQGGREKLFF. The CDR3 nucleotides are TGCGCCAGCAGCCAAGATCAGGGGGGGCGTGAAAAACTGTTTTTT.

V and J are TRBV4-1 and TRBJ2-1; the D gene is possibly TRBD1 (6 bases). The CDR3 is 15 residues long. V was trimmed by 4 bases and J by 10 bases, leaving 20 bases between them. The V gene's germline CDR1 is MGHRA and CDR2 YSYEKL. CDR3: CASSRGRGGGEEQFF. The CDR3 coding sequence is TGCGCCAGCAGCCGGGGCCGAGGGGGTGGTGAAGAGCAGTTCTTC.

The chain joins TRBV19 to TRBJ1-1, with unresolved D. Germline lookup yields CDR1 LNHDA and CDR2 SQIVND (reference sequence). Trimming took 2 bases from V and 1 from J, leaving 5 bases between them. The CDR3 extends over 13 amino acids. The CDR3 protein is CASSIIPNTEAFF. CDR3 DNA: TGTGCCAGTAGTATAATCCCGAACACTGAAGCTTTCTTT.

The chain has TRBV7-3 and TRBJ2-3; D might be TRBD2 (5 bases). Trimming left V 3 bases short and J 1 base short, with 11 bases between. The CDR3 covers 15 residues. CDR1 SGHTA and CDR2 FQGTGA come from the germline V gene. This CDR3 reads CASSLGGPRTDTQYF. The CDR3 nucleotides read TGTGCCAGCAGCTTGGGCGGGCCACGCACAGATACGCAGTATTTT.

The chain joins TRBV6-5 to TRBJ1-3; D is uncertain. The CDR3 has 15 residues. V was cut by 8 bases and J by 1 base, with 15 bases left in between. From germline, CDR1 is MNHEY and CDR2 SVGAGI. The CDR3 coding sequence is TGTGCCAGCGGCCCCCGAATCAGGTCTGGAAACACCATATATTTT. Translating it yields CASGPRIRSGNTIYF.